This T cell receptor beta chain emerged from a study of CD8+ T cells in alopecia areata. Study results and limitations: While tofacitinib was given, many expanded lesional clones persisted in scalp and blood. Shared TCR sequences were less clear between patients than in mice, possibly partly from HLA diversity.

Comments on this clone: Its antigen is still unknown.

The germline gives CDR1 SGHDT, CDR2 YYEEEE. The CDR3 is 16 amino acids. Trimming cost V 2 bases and J 4 bases, with 17 bases left between them. Sample treatment: oral pan-JAK inhibitor, 5-10 mg twice daily. Lesional scalp tissue (obtained by punch biopsy) and peripheral blood were collected from alopecia areata patients. cDNA prepared by RNA extraction and subsequent reverse transcription served as the template for sequencing. The table came from immunoSEQ multiplex PCR; TCRdb's copy has only in-frame clones and leaves some out. There are more than 110,000 clones in the sample; 54% occur only once, and roughly 15% lies in the top ten.

The TCR was taken from a human donor with alopecia areata. The starting material was CD8+ T cells sorted from blood, obtained at week 4, from a patient treated with tofacitinib. The chain combines TRBV5-6 with TRBJ2-3; D possibly matches TRBD1 or TRBD2 (5 bases each). The CDR3 region has the DNA TGTGCCAGCAGCTTTTCACCGGGGCAATGGCCAGATACGCAGTATTTT. This codes for CASSFSPGQWPDTQYF.